This T cell receptor (beta chain) was identified during a study of blood T cells in healthy people across ages. Whole-study findings and limits: Changes seen in expanded clonotypes were possibly confounded by donor CMV status left unknown.

There were healthy Caucasian individuals from Russia, aged roughly 6 to 95, serving as donors. A sample-barcoded 5' primer and a J-beta primer mix were used in a second PCR of roughly 6 to 11 cycles. Each of the cDNA molecules was tagged by a template-switch adaptor with 12 random nucleotides. TCRdb independently ran MiXCR on the 5' RACE reads; one entry per CDR3 protein. Of approximately 1.5 million distinct CDR3 sequences listed, roughly a third are singletons. This CDR3 is 13 amino acids long. Trimming removed 6 bases from V and 1 base from J, with 9 bases in between. The germline V gene encodes CDR1 DFQATT and CDR2 SNEGSKA (reference sequence). Points on this clonotype: Its target is not known.

The source of this sequence is a woman aged 25-40 years in good health. V gene TRBV20-1 combines with J gene TRBJ2-2, with D perhaps TRBD2 (5 bases). Sequenced material: blood. Written as DNA, the CDR3 is TGCAGTGCGCCGGGGTGGAACACCGGGGAGCTGTTTTTT. Its protein is CSAPGWNTGELFF.